What follows are 17 T cell receptor beta chains derived from one specimen sequenced in a study of T cells in Graves' hyperthyroidism and ophthalmopathy (dated by TCRdb to about 2019). The library relied on multiplex PCR. Reads for this sample came from an Illumina HiSeq 2000. The TCR beta CDR3 regions were amplified from RNA transcripts. For the first round of RT-PCR on the TCR CDR3, the HTBI primer set was used together with the Qiagen OneStep RT-PCR kit. The raw public reads went through TCRdb reprocessing: fastp at Q25, MiXCR clone calling, in-frame beta chains kept. Entries that share a CDR3 protein sequence are merged under the most common genes and DNA. Present in this sample are nearly 250,000 distinct CDR3 sequences, 16% of which were seen just once. In total, the top ten clones hold around 30% of the sample. The specimen sequenced was blood. The receptors come from a woman under 30 with Graves' ophthalmopathy.

This clonotype was recorded many times. V gene TRBV20-1 combines with J gene TRBJ2-7; 8 bases are shared with TRBD2. J lost 3 bases, V lost 0 bases, and 7 bases had no gene match. CDR3 length: 15 residues. Per the germline V gene, CDR1 is DFQATT and CDR2 is SNEGSKA (reference sequence). The CDR3 loop reads CSARDHSGMRYEQYF. The CDR3, as DNA: TGCAGTGCTAGAGATCATAGCGGGATGCGCTACGAGCAGTACTTC.

In this sample, this clonotype turned up many times. The V call is TRBV28, the J call TRBJ1-4, with 9 positions matching TRBD1. With 6 bases clipped from V and 8 bases from J, the junction kept 7 bases outside the gene matches. Germline CDR1 MDHEN, CDR2 SYDVKM. The CDR3 covers 14 residues. The DNA of the CDR3 is TGTGCCAGCAGCGCGGGGACAGGGAAAGAAAAACTGTTTTTT. It translates to CASSAGTGKEKLFF.

This clonotype was seen ten or more times. V and J are TRBV11-3 and TRBJ2-5; D perhaps matches TRBD1 (5 bases). The CDR3 runs 15 residues. V dropped 3 bases and J dropped 5 bases, with 16 bases sitting between them. The V gene's germline CDR1 is SGHNT and CDR2 YENEEA. In DNA, the CDR3 is TGTGCCAGCAGCTTGAGGTTTGACAGCTCGGAGACCCAGTACTTC. Its protein is CASSLRFDSSETQYF.

In its sample, this clonotype was seen many times. This chain connects TRBV7-3 to TRBJ2-3, with 8 bases lining up with TRBD2. J gave up 1 base and V 5 bases, and 5 bases lay outside the gene matches. CDR1 and CDR2 (germline): SGHTA, FQGTGA. The CDR3 spans 15 residues. The CDR3 loop reads CASSPGGLGTDTQYF. The CDR3 DNA is TGTGCCAGCAGCCCGGGGGGACTAGGCACAGATACGCAGTATTTT.

A word on this clonotype: Because it lacks the conserved phenylalanine or tryptophan at the end, this CDR3 is likely a read error. The chain is built from TRBV9 and TRBJ2-3; D might be TRBD2 (5 bases). V lost 0 bases and J 4 bases, leaving 6 bases between the germline ends. This CDR3 is built from 13 residues. Germline V gives CDR1 SGDLS, CDR2 YYNGEE. The CDR3 DNA follows: TGTGCCAGCAGCGTAGGCGGGCCAGATACGCAGTATTGT. Amino acids: CASSVGGPDTQYC.

This clonotype was detected ten times or more. The V call is TRBV6-1, the J call TRBJ2-2, with D unclear. CDR3 size: 13 residues. Trimming cost V 1 base and J 7 bases, with 7 bases left between them. The germline V gene encodes CDR1 MNHNS and CDR2 SASEGT. The CDR3 DNA follows: TGTGCCAGCAGTGAAGACGTGATCGGGGAGCTGTTTTTT. It translates to CASSEDVIGELFF.

There are many counts of this clonotype. The J gene is TRBJ1-2, the V gene TRBV19; D is unclear. V lost 6 bases, J lost 8 bases, and 19 bases lay in between. Germline V gene data show CDR1 as LNHDA and CDR2 as SQIVND (reference sequence). The CDR3 runs 14 residues. The CDR3 loop reads CASSRPGSKSGYTF. CDR3 nucleotides: TGTGCCAGTAGCCGACCGGGGTCGAAGAGCGGCTACACCTTC. Using reference TRBV19 and TRBJ1-2 for the parts outside the CDR3, the full variable domain is DGGITQSPKYLFRKEGQNVTLSCEQNLNHDAMYWYRQDPGQGLRLIYYSQIVNDFQKGDIAEGYSVSREKKESFPLTVTSAQKNPTAFYLCASSRPGSKSGYTFGSGTRLTVV.

Many counts were recorded for this clonotype. The V gene is TRBV5-1, the J gene TRBJ1-2, with 8 bases lining up with TRBD1. V lost 0 bases, J lost 3 bases, and 1 base stayed unmatched. The CDR3 totals 14 residues. Germline V lookup: CDR1 SGHRS, CDR2 YFSETQ. CDR3 DNA: TGCGCCAGCAGCTTGGGGGACAGGTACTATGGCTACACCTTC. It codes for CASSLGDRYYGYTF.

The gene calls are TRBV18 and TRBJ2-2; D perhaps matches TRBD1 (5 bases). The V gene lost 1 base and the J gene lost 3 bases, with 9 bases spanning the gap. This CDR3 is 15 amino acids long. Per the germline V gene, CDR1 is KGHSH and CDR2 is LQKENI. The CDR3: CASSPRQGDTGELFF. CDR3 in DNA: TGTGCCAGCTCACCACGGCAGGGCGACACCGGGGAGCTGTTTTTT.

V and J are TRBV28 and TRBJ1-5; TRBD1 matches at 11 bases. Per germline, CDR1 MDHEN and CDR2 SYDVKM. This CDR3 has 17 residues. Losses at the gene ends were 4 bases for V and 6 bases for J; bases not matched to a gene: 11. The chain's CDR3 is CASSSLGTGGGSQPQHF. CDR3 DNA: TGTGCCAGCAGTTCTCTCGGGACAGGGGGGGGGAGTCAGCCCCAGCATTTT.

The gene calls are TRBV28 and TRBJ2-3, with TRBD2 identical over 16 bases. V shed 4 bases, J shed 4 bases, and the junction held 8 bases outside the gene matches. The CDR3 extends over 18 amino acids. Germline V gene lookup returns CDR1 MDHEN and CDR2 SYDVKM. CDR3 coding DNA: TGTGCCAGCAGTTCCGCGGGACTAGCGGGAGGGCCCCCAGATACGCAGTATTTT. Amino acids: CASSSAGLAGGPPDTQYF.

This clonotype was recorded at least ten times. This rearrangement joins TRBV2 to TRBJ1-2; a possible D gene is TRBD1 (6 bases). Germline assignment: CDR1 SNHLY and CDR2 FYNNEI. This CDR3 is 14 amino acids long. Trimming took 4 bases from V and 4 from J, leaving 13 bases between them. CDR3 sequence (DNA): TGTGCCAGCAGTGTTGAGACAGGTCCCTATGGCTACACCTTC. Translating it yields CASSVETGPYGYTF.

This clonotype was seen repeatedly, ten times or more. The chain carries TRBV28 and TRBJ1-5; tentatively, D is TRBD1 (5 bases). V was shortened by 7 bases and J by 6 bases, with 19 bases between the two germline ends. The CDR3 is 15 residues long. Germline CDR1 and CDR2: MDHEN and SYDVKM. The CDR3 loop is CASTYGGRVGQPQHF. The CDR3 DNA reads TGTGCCAGCACCTACGGGGGGAGGGTTGGTCAGCCCCAGCATTTT.

This clonotype appeared many times. The V and J genes are TRBV24-1 and TRBJ2-3, with D uncertain. The CDR3 is made up of 21 amino acids. Trimming took off 3 bases at V and 2 bases at J, with 29 bases between the two ends. Germline V gene lookup returns CDR1 KGHDR and CDR2 SFDVKD. The CDR3 DNA reads as TGTGCCACCAGTGATCCACCCAACACACTCCACCAAACCTATAACACAGATACGCAGTATTTT. It codes for CATSDPPNTLHQTYNTDTQYF.

This clonotype was counted only a few times. This sequence may be a read error, since a much larger clone differs from it by one base. This chain joins TRBV6-1 and TRBJ1-1; D may be TRBD1 (6 bases). Germline CDR1 reads MNHNS; CDR2 reads SASEGT. The V end was cut by 3 bases, the J end by 1 base, with 18 bases between. The CDR3 covers 17 residues. CDR3 in DNA: TGTGCCAGCAGTGAGTGGGACACTGCCAAGGGGAACACTGAAGCTTTCTTT. Translation gives CASSEWDTAKGNTEAFF.

This clonotype was counted many times. The V call is TRBV6-1, the J call TRBJ1-2; D remains ambiguous. The CDR3 sequence is 15 residues long. Trimming stripped 6 bases from V and 6 bases from J, with 20 bases between. Germline V gene sequence: CDR1 MNHNS, CDR2 SASEGT. CDR3 residues: CASSPQVAGIDGYTF. In nucleotides, the CDR3 is TGTGCCAGCAGCCCCCAGGTGGCGGGGATAGATGGCTACACCTTC.

This clonotype was seen ten or more times. The chain couples TRBV11-2 to TRBJ2-3, with 9 bases matching TRBD2. The length of the CDR3 is 16 residues. The V and J ends lost 4 bases and 4 bases, in that order; junction bases with no gene match: 9. The germline V gene encodes CDR1 SGHAT and CDR2 FQNNGV. The CDR3 spells CASSSLAGEVADTQYF. In nucleotides, the CDR3 is TGTGCCAGCAGCTCGTTAGCGGGAGAGGTCGCAGATACGCAGTATTTT.